The entry that follows covers one T cell receptor (beta chain) sequence. Its antigen is currently not known. Base qualities are not at hand, and no much larger clone is one base apart. These data originate in a study of human T cells and chemical hapten exposure (TCRdb year 2021). A note on the overall study: For sensitization, 2% DPC in acetone was applied to a roughly 2 cm by roughly 2 cm area of upper inner arm skin. Peripheral blood TCR repertoire changes were tracked in vivo in alopecia patients during primary and secondary sensitization to the hapten diphenylcyclopropenone (DPC). Under 30 alopecia patients gave blood for TCR sequencing at one to four time points (pre-sensitization, 2, 6 and 24 weeks). Throughout the study period of around 24 weeks, patients also received therapeutic DPC doses to the scalp every week. Patch testing on the upper back used Finn chambers containing 0.01% DPC, with scoring done after 6 days according to International Contact Dermatitis Research Group standards. Patient blood was sampled pre-sensitization (week 0) and at 2, 6 and about 24 weeks after DPC sensitization. The patient cohort, mostly female, included alopecia areata with under or over 50% scalp involvement, alopecia totalis and alopecia universalis. Libraries were pooled for sequencing, and variation in per-sample TCR yields was attributed mainly to small differences in library volumes within the pool. From each blood RNA sample, both TCR alpha and TCR beta chains were sequenced. Paper-wide results and their limitations: The number of PT1 expanded TCRs positively correlated with patch test score, significant at thresholds 8, 16 and 32 but not 4. Repeated subsampling changed both the strength of the expansion versus patch-test correlation and the threshold at which that correlation became significant. Because every patient had alopecia, a presumed autoimmune disease, the patients' immune response might differ from that of healthy individuals. The number of TCRs above 1 in 1000 frequency did not change with DPC sensitization; there was no evidence of global repertoire structure alterations. Compared with pre-sensitization or healthy control sets, expanded TCRs formed significantly more large CDR3 similarity clusters, which is consistent with antigen-driven responses.

The library was produced with RACE. Reads for this sample came from a NextSeq 500. Library preparation attached unique molecular identifiers to individual cDNA molecules for quantitative, reproducible TCR counting. In the authors' own workflow: A median of roughly 98,000 TCRs per sample was observed, with a range of roughly 23,224 to 750,000. V, J and CDR3 annotation of the TCR reads was performed with the Decombinator software suite. For PS versus PT1 abundance plots, all samples were subsampled to the same number of TCRs (28,000). TCRs were defined as expanded if absent before sensitization and observed at least eight times at the 2-week time point. TCRdb cleaned the public reads at Q25 with fastp, built clones with MiXCR and kept in-frame beta chains. Each CDR3 protein gets just one entry, which takes the most common genes and DNA from the rows behind it. The V and J calls follow TCRdb's processing rather than the paper's. The sample contains around 42,000 distinct CDR3 sequences, 8.5% to 10% of them found a single time. The top ten constitute around 15% of the sample.

The CDR3 numbers 15 residues from cysteine through phenylalanine. Only the CDR3 DNA is retained, 45 bases long and in frame from the first base. Taken from the germline V gene (reference sequence), the CDR1 and CDR2 loops are LGHDT and YNNKEL. The trim is 0 bases for V and 10 bases for J, with a gap of 15 bases between the germline ends. The time point label, read with the paper, signifies: patch test 2, 6 weeks after DPC sensitization. What this sample's treatment or condition label stands for: therapeutic diphenylcyclopropenone sensitization with weekly scalp DPC. Total RNA was extracted from unfractionated whole blood collected in Tempus Blood RNA tubes. Blood at each patch-test visit was drawn before the patch test was applied. To be eligible, patients had to be aged 18 to 70, diagnosed with alopecia and judged suitable for DPC therapy, while pregnant patients were excluded.

The sequenced sample was whole blood, obtained in connection with sensitization to the hapten diphenylcyclopropenone (DPC). This TCR derives from a woman aged 25 to 39 with alopecia areata. Some clones in this sample may be carry-over from other donors' samples. The V gene is TRBV3-1 and the J gene is TRBJ1-4; the D gene cannot be resolved reliably. The DNA reads as follows: TGTGCCAGCAGCCAAGACGGCACTCATTTGGGAAAACTGTTTTTT. This gives the protein CASSQDGTHLGKLFF.